The 29 T cell receptor beta chains in this list originate from one sample, sequenced in a study of shared T cell receptors in the human thymus. Profiling relied on immunoSEQ multiplex PCR, and the TCRdb table lists in-frame clones only, not all of them. The sample holds 550,000 to 800,000 clones, 80% to 90% seen once. These same records also appear under a second study, on human thymus T cells.

The sequenced sample was thymocytes. The source of these receptors is a girl under three years old with a congenital heart defect.

This clone was detected only once. This rearrangement joins TRBV5-1 to TRBJ2-3; TRBD1 is a possible D gene (6 bases). The V end lost 4 bases, the J end lost 4 bases, and 25 bases lay between the germline ends. CDR3 length: 18 residues. Germline V gene sequence: CDR1 SGHRS, CDR2 YFSETQ. CDR3 DNA: TGCGCCAGCAGCCATCCCCGGCAGGGGATTTTAGTAGCAGATACGCAGTATTTT. Its protein is CASSHPRQGILVADTQYF. The full variable domain, its missing parts supplied by reference TRBV5-1 and TRBJ2-3, is KAGVTQTPRYLIKTRGQQVTLSCSPISGHRSVSWYQQTPGQGLQFLFEYFSETQRNKGNFPGRFSGRQFSNSRSEMNVSTLELGDSALYLCASSHPRQGILVADTQYFGPGTRLTVL.

This clone was found a few times. The V and J genes are TRBV6-5 and TRBJ2-5, with D perhaps matching TRBD1 (5 bases). The V end was cut by 2 bases, the J end by 2 bases, with 12 bases between. Per the germline V gene, CDR1 is MNHEY and CDR2 is SVGAGI. The CDR3 consists of 15 residues. The CDR3 region is CASSYGHPPQETQYF. CDR3 DNA: TGTGCCAGCAGTTACGGACACCCACCTCAAGAGACCCAGTACTTC.

The V call is TRBV10-2, the J call TRBJ1-1; TRBD1 aligns across 8 bases. The length of the CDR3 is 15 residues. Germline V gives CDR1 WSHSY, CDR2 SAAADI. With 10 bases clipped from V and 3 bases from J, the junction kept 13 bases outside the gene matches. CDR3 protein: CATAGQGSFYTEAFF. CDR3 nucleotide sequence: TGCGCCACCGCTGGACAGGGTTCGTTTTACACTGAAGCTTTCTTT.

This chain connects TRBV5-6 to TRBJ1-6; the D gene is possibly TRBD1 (5 bases). This CDR3 has 16 amino acids. The germline CDR1 and CDR2 sequences are SGHDT and YYEEEE. Trimming cost V 4 bases and J 6 bases, with 17 bases left between them. The CDR3 DNA sequence: TGTGCCAGCAGCCGTAGGGGAAGTGGATCTAATTCACCCCTCCACTTT. It translates to CASSRRGSGSNSPLHF.

V gene TRBV18 combines with J gene TRBJ1-6; D is possibly TRBD1 (5 bases). This CDR3 is 15 amino acids long. V was cut by 6 bases and J by 13 bases, with 22 bases left in between. The germline V gene encodes CDR1 KGHSH and CDR2 LQKENI. The CDR3 reads CASSQLQDKPSPLHF. The CDR3 bases are TGTGCCAGCTCTCAACTCCAGGACAAGCCTTCGCCCCTCCACTTT.

This clone was seen a single time. The rearrangement joins TRBV19 to TRBJ1-5; 8 bases map to TRBD1. V lost 1 base and J lost 6; bases outside the gene matches: 5. Germline V CDR1 and CDR2: LNHDA, SQIVND (reference sequence). The CDR3 has 15 amino acids. The CDR3 bases are TGTGCCAGTAGTATAGGCCGACAGGGGAGTCAGCCCCAGCATTTT. Its protein is CASSIGRQGSQPQHF.

V usage is TRBV4-1 and J usage is TRBJ1-3; D is ambiguous. The CDR3 length is 21 residues. V lost 2 bases to trimming and J lost 0 bases, with 26 bases between them. The germline gives CDR1 MGHRA, CDR2 YSYEKL. CDR3 sequence reads: CASSQPAPHETKLSSGNTIYF. The CDR3 coding sequence is TGCGCCAGCAGCCAACCCGCCCCTCACGAAACCAAATTGAGCTCTGGAAACACCATATATTTT.

This clone was recorded only once. CDR3 bases: TGTGCCAGTAGTAAGGGGGAAGGGGGTGTAATTCCACTTCATTCACCCCTCCACTTT. Residues: CASSKGEGGVIPLHSPLHF. The V and J genes are TRBV19 and TRBJ1-6, with D possibly matching TRBD1 (6 bases). Germline V gene sequence: CDR1 LNHDA, CDR2 SQIVND (reference sequence). The V gene lost 4 bases and the J gene lost 8 bases, with 27 bases spanning the gap. This CDR3 spans 19 amino acids.

The rearrangement uses TRBV28 and TRBJ1-5; D may be TRBD1 (5 bases). V lost 5 bases and J 3 bases, leaving 11 bases between the germline ends. Germline lookup yields CDR1 MDHEN and CDR2 SYDVKM. CDR3 length equals 14 residues. The CDR3 DNA sequence: TGTGCCAGCAGTGGTTCAGGGTTCAATCAGCCCCAGCATTTT. This gives the protein CASSGSGFNQPQHF.

The chain couples TRBV2 to TRBJ2-7; 7 bases line up with TRBD2. Losses at the gene ends were 8 bases for V and 2 bases for J; bases not matched to a gene: 9. The CDR3 covers 14 residues. The germline V gene encodes CDR1 SNHLY and CDR2 FYNNEI. CDR3 amino acids: CASLLRLAPYEQYF. The CDR3, as DNA: TGTGCCAGCCTACTTAGACTAGCCCCCTACGAGCAGTACTTC. The full variable domain, rest sourced from reference TRBV2 and TRBJ2-7, is EPEVTQTPSHQVTQMGQEVILRCVPISNHLYFYWYRQILGQKVEFLVSFYNNEISEKSEIFDDQFSVERPDGSNFTLKIRSTKLEDSAMYFCASLLRLAPYEQYFGPGTRLTVT.

V usage is TRBV4-1 and J usage is TRBJ2-7, with a possible D match to TRBD2 (6 bases). CDR1 is MGHRA, CDR2 YSYEKL, per germline. This CDR3 is built from 16 residues. Between the trimmed V and J ends, which lost 1 base and 4 bases, there was a span of 17 bases. CDR3 in DNA: TGCGCCAGCAGCCAAGTACAACTAGCTTCTCGGTACGAGCAGTACTTC. Its translation: CASSQVQLASRYEQYF.

A single count supports this clone. The V call is TRBV25-1, the J call TRBJ1-2; 7 bases match TRBD1. The CDR3 runs 14 residues. Germline loops: CDR1 MGHDK, CDR2 SYGVNS. V dropped 5 bases and J dropped 6; count of bases not matched to a gene: 9. CDR3 residues: CASSNPGQTNGYTF. The CDR3 DNA reads as TGTGCCAGCAGTAACCCGGGACAGACTAATGGCTACACCTTC.

The gene calls are TRBV6-5 and TRBJ1-5, with D unclear. The CDR3 contains 11 residues. Trimming removed 0 bases from V and 14 bases from J, with 8 bases in between. CDR1 and CDR2 (germline): MNHEY, SVGAGI. CDR3 loop: CASSYSGVEHF. For the CDR3, the DNA is TGTGCCAGCAGTTACTCCGGGGTTGAGCATTTT.

The J gene is TRBJ2-7, the V gene TRBV6-5, with 9 bases that match TRBD2. J gave up 7 bases and V 2 bases, and 3 bases lay outside the gene matches. Germline V gene sequence: CDR1 MNHEY, CDR2 SVGAGI. This CDR3 has 13 residues. The CDR3 spells CASSYAGGSEQYF. The CDR3 DNA follows: TGTGCCAGCAGTTACGCGGGGGGGAGTGAGCAGTACTTC.

This chain links TRBV19 with TRBJ2-2; 10 bases align to TRBD2. The V gene's germline CDR1 is LNHDA and CDR2 SQIVND (reference sequence). The J segment lost 6 bases and the V segment lost 3 bases, leaving 1 base of the junction unmatched. This CDR3 has 14 amino acids. The CDR3 loop reads CASSMTSGSGELFF. CDR3 sequence (DNA): TGTGCCAGTAGTATGACTAGCGGGTCCGGGGAGCTGTTTTTT.

This chain uses TRBV13 with TRBJ2-1; 7 bases fit TRBD1. Per the germline V gene, CDR1 is PRHDT and CDR2 is FYEKMQ (reference sequence). V lost 5 bases to trimming and J lost 8 bases; unmatched junction nucleotides: 12. The CDR3 runs 15 residues. The CDR3 loop reads CASSTAGTVDYEQFF. The CDR3 DNA follows: TGTGCCAGCAGCACTGCCGGGACAGTTGATTATGAGCAGTTCTTC.

In this sample, this clone turned up once. This rearrangement joins TRBV6-5 to TRBJ2-7; the D gene is possibly TRBD1 (5 bases). The germline gives CDR1 MNHEY, CDR2 SVGAGI. Trimming pared 2 bases from V and 0 bases from J, leaving 8 bases between. The CDR3 is 14 amino acids. As DNA, the CDR3 is TGTGCCAGCAGTTACACCGACAGCTCCTACGAGCAGTACTTC. It codes for CASSYTDSSYEQYF.

The CDR3 here is CASSWGPFAAGPWDGYTF. The CDR3 DNA reads TGTGCCAGCAGTTGGGGCCCCTTCGCGGCAGGCCCGTGGGATGGCTACACCTTC. The chain recombines TRBV27 with TRBJ1-2, with a possible D match to TRBD1 (5 bases). CDR1 and CDR2 (germline): MNHEY, SMNVEV (reference sequence). V lost 4 bases to trimming and J lost 6 bases, with 27 bases between them. CDR3 size: 18 residues.

Points on this clone: One junction end does not reproduce the germline sequence, and a read error may be involved. Other DNA sequences from this sample encode an identical CDR3 as well. The chain employs TRBV19 and TRBJ1-5; D perhaps matches TRBD1 (6 bases). Germline V gives CDR1 LNHDA, CDR2 SQIVND (reference sequence). CDR3 size: 20 residues. The CDR3 region has the DNA TGTGCCAGTAGTATACGTAGGCGGGTTTTCGGGACACCAGAATCAGGGCCCCAACATTTT. Translated: CASSIRRRVFGTPESGPQHF.

The CDR3 here is CAWRGSTGTQYF. CDR3 nucleotide sequence: TGTGCCTGGCGAGGGTCCACTGGAACCCAGTACTTC. V and J are TRBV30 and TRBJ2-5; a possible D gene is TRBD2 (5 bases). Germline CDR1 is GTSNPN and CDR2 is SVGIG (reference sequence). The CDR3 sequence is 12 residues long. Trimming stripped 5 bases from V and 8 bases from J, with 15 bases between.

Turning to this clone: Other DNA sequences in this specimen translate into the identical CDR3. The V call is TRBV6-5, the J call TRBJ2-1; D perhaps matches TRBD2 (6 bases). Germline CDR1 reads MNHEY; CDR2 reads SVGAGI. The V gene lost 7 bases and the J gene lost 6 bases, with 7 bases spanning the gap. The CDR3 sequence is 11 residues long. The CDR3 DNA is TGTGCCAGCACGCGGGGCAATGAGCAGTTCTTC. It is translated as CASTRGNEQFF.

The CDR3 DNA sequence: TGTGCCAGCAGCTTTCAGACCTACGAGCAGTACTTC. Its translation is CASSFQTYEQYF. The rearrangement joins TRBV7-9 to TRBJ2-7, with D uncertain. Germline V CDR1 and CDR2: SEHNR, FQNEAQ (reference sequence). This CDR3 comprises 12 residues. V lost 3 bases to trimming and J lost 2 bases, with 5 bases between them.

The rearrangement links TRBV5-4 to TRBJ1-2; the D is unclear. The V and J ends lost 4 bases and 0 bases respectively, with 13 bases between them. This CDR3 is 15 amino acids long. CDR1 is SGHNT and CDR2 is YYREEE in the germline V gene (reference sequence). CDR3 DNA: TGTGCCAGCAGCCTGCAGCCACTACCTAACTATGGCTACACCTTC. This sequence encodes CASSLQPLPNYGYTF.

The chain links TRBV10-3 to TRBJ1-2; 12 bases fit TRBD1. This CDR3 is 15 amino acids long. V gave up 3 bases and J gave up 9 bases; unmatched junction bases: 8. Germline CDR1 and CDR2: ENHRY and SYGVKD. The CDR3 here is CAISEPGQGAICYTF. CDR3 DNA: TGTGCCATCAGTGAACCGGGACAGGGGGCGATCTGCTACACCTTC.

The V gene is TRBV4-1, the J gene TRBJ1-2; 9 bases map to TRBD1. Germline V gene data show CDR1 as MGHRA and CDR2 as YSYEKL. V lost 4 bases to trimming and J lost 6 bases; unmatched junction nucleotides: 6. The CDR3 totals 14 residues. CDR3 sequence: CASSRPGQGNGYTF. For the CDR3, the DNA is TGCGCCAGCAGCCGACCCGGACAGGGGAATGGCTACACCTTC.

The genes are TRBV27 and TRBJ1-1, with TRBD1 identical over 8 bases. Per the germline V gene, CDR1 is MNHEY and CDR2 is SMNVEV (reference sequence). The CDR3 is 16 residues long. J gave up 0 bases and V 5 bases, and 8 bases lay outside the gene matches. The CDR3 DNA sequence: TGTGCCAGCAGTCCAGACAGGGGCCAGCTGAACACTGAAGCTTTCTTT. This encodes CASSPDRGQLNTEAFF.

The J gene is TRBJ1-2, the V gene TRBV6-5, with a weak D call TRBD1 (5 bases). Germline assignment: CDR1 MNHEY and CDR2 SVGAGI. The CDR3 runs 16 residues. V was pared by 2 bases and J by 0 bases, with 13 bases between. Here the CDR3 reads CASSYTGEDPNYGYTF. The CDR3 DNA reads TGTGCCAGCAGTTACACGGGGGAGGATCCTAACTATGGCTACACCTTC.

The genes are TRBV9 and TRBJ2-3; 11 positions match TRBD2. Trimming at V came to 3 bases and at J to 4 bases, leaving 10 bases not matched to a gene. The CDR3 sequence is 17 residues long. Germline CDR1 and CDR2: SGDLS and YYNGEE. As DNA, the CDR3 is TGTGCCAGCAGCGCCCTCCATAGCGGGGGGGCCGCAGATACGCAGTATTTT. It codes for CASSALHSGGAADTQYF.

The V and J genes are TRBV9 and TRBJ2-1; a possible D gene is TRBD1 (5 bases). The CDR3 sequence is 14 residues long. Germline loops: CDR1 SGDLS, CDR2 YYNGEE. Trimming removed 4 bases from V and 8 bases from J, with 16 bases in between. CDR3 sequence reads: CASSRQGRSDEQFF. The CDR3 DNA reads TGTGCCAGCAGCAGGCAGGGAAGGTCGGATGAGCAGTTCTTC.